The T cell receptor (beta chain) described here comes from a study of T-cell reconstitution after alpha-beta-depleted transplantation in children (TCRdb year 2016). General notes on the study: Using TCR repertoire profiling, the study quantitatively followed how T-cell immune reconstitution unfolded in children after TCRalphabeta/CD19-depleted allogeneic hematopoietic cell transplantation.

Overall study outcomes, separate from this receptor: The frequencies of hyperexpanded clones fell over the following months, and after one year, T-cell counts and TCRbeta diversity were mostly attributed to newly produced T cells. The apparently early alphabetaT-cell count recovery about two months after transplant was reportedly dependent on only several hundred rapidly expanded clones derived from non-depleted graft cells. The high TCRbeta diversity at day 60 in some patients was ascribed to recipient T cells and intrathymic progenitors that had survived conditioning.

Points on this clonotype: Its antigen remains unidentified. No base quality values were provided; no much bigger clone lies one nucleotide off.

The treatment or condition label, read with the paper, signifies: allogeneic hematopoietic cell transplantation with graft depleted of TCRalphabeta T cells and CD19 B cells. The transplant recipients were children given TCRalphabeta/CD19-depleted allogeneic hematopoietic cell grafts. From the cysteine up to the phenylalanine, the CDR3 has a length of 13 residues. Only CDR3 DNA is held: 39 bases, read in frame from base 1. The germline V gene (reference sequence) sets CDR1 to SEHNR and CDR2 to FQNEAQ. V sheds 0 bases and J sheds 8 bases, leaving 8 bases between their ends. Libraries were constructed by PCR. Sequencing was carried out with an Illumina HiSeq 2500. TCR library preparation used molecular barcoding, with unique molecular identifiers applied to normalize quantification of the TCRbeta repertoire. TCRdb's own reprocessing of the public reads used fastp at Q25 and MiXCR and kept productive beta chains. All rows with the same CDR3 protein become a single entry with the most common DNA and genes. The sample profile shows about 300,000 distinct CDR3 sequences; almost 8% of them were found once. Together, the top ten hold 9.1% of the sample.

Recombination connected TRBV7-9 to TRBJ1-5; a confident D gene designation cannot be given. The clonotype was recovered from a female patient aged 2-10 years who had a stem cell transplant for Fanconi anemia, so the T cells may come from the graft donor. Source: peripheral blood, taken 360 days after TCRalphabeta/CD19-depleted stem cell transplant. This receptor has the CDR3 CASSLAPGEPQHF. The DNA reads TGTGCCAGCAGCTTAGCCCCGGGCGAGCCCCAGCATTTT.